One sample yielded the 2 T cell receptor beta chains listed below, sequenced in a study of tumor-infiltrating lymphocytes in localized non-small cell lung cancer. Using immunoSEQ multiplex PCR, the repertoire was profiled, and TCRdb retains in-frame clones only, with some absent. The table lists 10,000 to 13,000 clones, about three fifths of them singletons. Material for sequencing was lung tumor tissue. These receptor sequences come from a human donor with non-small cell lung cancer.

This chain joins TRBV5-1 and TRBJ2-5, with D perhaps matching TRBD1 (7 bases). V lost 1 base and J lost 4, with 11 bases in between. The germline V gene encodes CDR1 SGHRS and CDR2 YFSETQ. The CDR3 is 14 residues long. CDR3 protein: CASSLWQGGETQYF. CDR3 nucleotides: TGCGCCAGCAGCTTGTGGCAGGGGGGAGAGACCCAGTACTTC.

V usage is TRBV19 and J usage is TRBJ2-2, with D perhaps TRBD2 (6 bases). Per germline, CDR1 LNHDA and CDR2 SQIVND (reference sequence). V lost 7 bases and J 4 bases, leaving 16 bases between the germline ends. The CDR3 sequence is 15 residues long. The CDR3 here is CASTPNGGTTGELFF. CDR3 nucleotide sequence: TGTGCCAGTACCCCCAACGGGGGTACCACCGGGGAGCTGTTTTTT.